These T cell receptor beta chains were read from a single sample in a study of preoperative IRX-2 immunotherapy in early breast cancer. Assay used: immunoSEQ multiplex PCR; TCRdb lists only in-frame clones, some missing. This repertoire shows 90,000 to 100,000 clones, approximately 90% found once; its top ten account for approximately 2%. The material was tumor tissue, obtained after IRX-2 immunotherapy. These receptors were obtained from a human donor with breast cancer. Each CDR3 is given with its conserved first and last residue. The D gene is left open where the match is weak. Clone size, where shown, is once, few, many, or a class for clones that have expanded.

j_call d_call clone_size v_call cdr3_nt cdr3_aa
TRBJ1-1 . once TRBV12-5 TGTGCTAGTGGTTTACATCTGAACACTGAAGCTTTCTTT CASGLHLNTEAFF
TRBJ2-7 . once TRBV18 TGTGCCAGCTCACCGGGAAGAGAACTCTACGAGCAGTACTTC CASSPGRELYEQYF
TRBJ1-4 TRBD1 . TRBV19 TGTGCCAGTAGTCCAGGACAGGGGCCTAATGAAAAACTGTTTTTT CASSPGQGPNEKLFF
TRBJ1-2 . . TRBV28 TGTGCCAGCAGGACCCCGGGCTATGGCTACACCTTC CASRTPGYGYTF
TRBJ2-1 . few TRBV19 TGTGCCAGTAGTCCCTCCTACAATGAGCAGTTCTTC CASSPSYNEQFF
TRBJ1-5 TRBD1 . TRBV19 TGTGCCAGTAAATGGGACAGGGCGAGCAATCAGCCCCAGCATTTT CASKWDRASNQPQHF
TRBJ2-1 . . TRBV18 TGTGCCAGCTCTCCGGGGTTTTCGAGCTCCTACAATGAGCAGTTCTTC CASSPGFSSSYNEQFF
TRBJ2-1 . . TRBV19 TGTGCCAGTAATCCGGGGTCCTCCTACAATGAGCAGTTCTTC CASNPGSSYNEQFF
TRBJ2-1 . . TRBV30 TGTGCCTGGAGTGTACGAGTGGGCCATGAGCAGTTCTTC CAWSVRVGHEQFF
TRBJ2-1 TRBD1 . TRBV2 TGTGCCAGCAGTGAAATCGGACAGGGGGGGAATGAGCAGTTCTTC CASSEIGQGGNEQFF
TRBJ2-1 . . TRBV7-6 TGTGCCAGCAGCTTACAACAGCTAAGTTTTTACAATGAGCAGTTCTTC CASSLQQLSFYNEQFF
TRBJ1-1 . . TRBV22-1 TGTGCCAGCAGTTTATCAGGAATGAACACTGAAGCTTTCTTT CASSLSGMNTEAFF
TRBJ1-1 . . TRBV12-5 TGTGCTAGTGATTCCATGAACACTGAAGCTTTCTTT CASDSMNTEAFF
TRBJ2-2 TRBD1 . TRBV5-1 TGCGCCAGCAGCCCTACAGGGGGCACCGGGGAGCTGTTTTTT CASSPTGGTGELFF
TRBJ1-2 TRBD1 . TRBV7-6 TGTGCCAGCAGCTTCGACGACAGGGCTTATGGCTACACCTTC CASSFDDRAYGYTF
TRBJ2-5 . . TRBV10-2 TGCGCCAGCAGTTCTAGTTGGGAGACCCAGTACTTC CASSSSWETQYF
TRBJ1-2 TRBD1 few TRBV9 TGTGCCAGCAGGTCCGGGACAGGGAACTATGGCTACACCTTC CASRSGTGNYGYTF
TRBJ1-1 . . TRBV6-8 TGTGCCAGCAGTGAGCGGCGGACCGCGGACCTCAACACTGAAGCTTTCTTT CASSERRTADLNTEAFF
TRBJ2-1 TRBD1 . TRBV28 TGTGCCAGCAGCAGACAGGGGACAGGGGTGTACAATGAGCAGTTCTTC CASSRQGTGVYNEQFF
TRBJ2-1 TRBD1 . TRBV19 TGTGCCAGTAGAGGGACAGGGGCCAATGAGCAGTTCTTC CASRGTGANEQFF
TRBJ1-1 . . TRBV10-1 TGCGCCAGCAGTGAGTTGGGGGACACTGAAGCTTTCTTT CASSELGDTEAFF
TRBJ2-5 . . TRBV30 TGTGCCTGTATTCCAGGAGCGTACCAAGAGACCCAGTACTTC CACIPGAYQETQYF
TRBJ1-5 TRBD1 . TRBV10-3 TGTGCCATCAGTGAGTCAAGGGGGCGCGATCAGCCCCAGCATTTT CAISESRGRDQPQHF
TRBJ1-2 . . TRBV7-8 TGTGCCAGCAGCGCGGGGGGCCCCTATGGCTACACCTTC CASSAGGPYGYTF
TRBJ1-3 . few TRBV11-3 TGTGCCAGCAGCTCGGGACCCAGCTCTGGAAACACCATATATTTT CASSSGPSSGNTIYF
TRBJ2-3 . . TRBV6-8 TGTGCCAGCACCCTAGTACAGGGATCGACAGATACGCAGTATTTT CASTLVQGSTDTQYF
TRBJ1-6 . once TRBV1 TGCGCCAGCAGCCAAGAACAGCTAAATTCACCCCTCCACTTT CASSQEQLNSPLHF
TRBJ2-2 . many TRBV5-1 TGCGCCAGCAGCCACGATGGCGGGAACACCGGGGAGCTGTTTTTT CASSHDGGNTGELFF
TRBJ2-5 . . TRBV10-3 TGTGCCATCAGTGAGTCCCTGTACCAAGAGACCCAGTACTTC CAISESLYQETQYF
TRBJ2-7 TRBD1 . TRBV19 TGTGCCAGTAGTCCAACCGGACAGGGCGGGCAGTACTTC CASSPTGQGGQYF
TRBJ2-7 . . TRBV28 TGTGCCAGCACCAAGGACGGCTACGAGCAGTACTTC CASTKDGYEQYF
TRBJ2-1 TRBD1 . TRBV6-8 TGTGCCAGCAGGCGAGGGACAGGGAGAATGGAGGAGCAGTTCTTC CASRRGTGRMEEQFF
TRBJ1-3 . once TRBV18 TGTGCCAGCTCACCAAACAAGGGGGACACCATATATTTT CASSPNKGDTIYF
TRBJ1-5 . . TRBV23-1 TGCGCCAGCATTACGGTTTTGGGCAATCAGCCCCAGCATTTT CASITVLGNQPQHF
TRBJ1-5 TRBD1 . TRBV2 TGTGCCAGCGGGGACAGGGGATTGGGCAATCAGCCCCAGCATTTT CASGDRGLGNQPQHF
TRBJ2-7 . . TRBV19 TGTGCCAGTAGTATAGGTAGCTCGAGCTCCTACGAGCAGTACTTC CASSIGSSSSYEQYF
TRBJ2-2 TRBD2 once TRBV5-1 TGCGCCAGCAGCTTGCGGGGGGGAACCACCGGGGAGCTGTTTTTT CASSLRGGTTGELFF
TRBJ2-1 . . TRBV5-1 TGCGCCAGTCGGGTTAGCGGTTCCTCCTACAATGAGCAGTTCTTC CASRVSGSSYNEQFF
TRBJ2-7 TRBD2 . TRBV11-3 TGTGCCAGCAGCCCCCAAGCGGGAGAGCGGTTCGAGCAGTACTTC CASSPQAGERFEQYF
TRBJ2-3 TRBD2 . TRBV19 TGTGCCAGTAGTGCCCGACTAGCGGGAGACACAGATACGCAGTATTTT CASSARLAGDTDTQYF
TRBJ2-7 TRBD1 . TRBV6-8 TGTGCCAGCAGTCCCGGGACAGGGTATCCCTACGAGCAGTACTTC CASSPGTGYPYEQYF
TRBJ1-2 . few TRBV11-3 TGTGCCAGCAGCTTAGATCGGGGCCCGAGTGGCTACACCTTC CASSLDRGPSGYTF